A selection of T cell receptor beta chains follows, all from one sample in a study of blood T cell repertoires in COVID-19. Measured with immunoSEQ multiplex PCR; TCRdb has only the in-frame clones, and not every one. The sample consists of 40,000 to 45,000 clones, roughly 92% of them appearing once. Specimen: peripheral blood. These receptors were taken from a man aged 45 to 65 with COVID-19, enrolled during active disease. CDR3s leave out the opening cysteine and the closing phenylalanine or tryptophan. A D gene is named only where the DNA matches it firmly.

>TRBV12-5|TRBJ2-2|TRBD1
ASGQGHTGELF
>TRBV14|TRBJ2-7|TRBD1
ASSQDRQGTDEQY
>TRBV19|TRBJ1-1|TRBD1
ASGDRLNTEAF
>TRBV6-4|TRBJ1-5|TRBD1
ASGRPTGEGHNQPQH
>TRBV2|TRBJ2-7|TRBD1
ASSEQRTGGMGEQY
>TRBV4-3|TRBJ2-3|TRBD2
ASSQPGTSGNTQY
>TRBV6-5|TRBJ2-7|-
ASSYAGGSSYEQY
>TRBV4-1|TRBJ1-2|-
ASSQPWLGYT
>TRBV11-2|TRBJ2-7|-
ASSLVSLRDSGYEQY
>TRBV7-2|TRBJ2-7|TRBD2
ASSLRVAGDYEQY
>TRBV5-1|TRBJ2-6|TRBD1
ASSSGQAYSGANVLT
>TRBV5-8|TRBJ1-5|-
ASSPLSGGDSNQPQH
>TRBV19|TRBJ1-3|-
ASKEGHSGNTIY
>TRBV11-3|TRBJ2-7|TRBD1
ASSFRTGKGYEQY
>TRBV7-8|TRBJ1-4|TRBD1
ASSLVTGDPTNEKLF
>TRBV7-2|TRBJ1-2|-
ASSLPVGLLDGYT
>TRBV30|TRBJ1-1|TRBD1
AWSAGQGLGAF
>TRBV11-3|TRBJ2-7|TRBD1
ASWCPRDSNYEQY
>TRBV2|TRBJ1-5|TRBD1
ASSKTGAYSNQPQH
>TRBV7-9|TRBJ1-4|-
ASSSGTGDEKLF
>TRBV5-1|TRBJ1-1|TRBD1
ASSPDRGSTEAF
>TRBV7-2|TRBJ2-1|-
ASSLEGRNYNEQF
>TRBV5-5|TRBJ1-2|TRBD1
ASSSPSTGPNYGYT
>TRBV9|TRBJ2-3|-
ASSLLQDTQY
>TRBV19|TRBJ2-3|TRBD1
ASSPSTGLSTDTQY
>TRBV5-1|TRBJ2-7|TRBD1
ASSSSQGQGEQY
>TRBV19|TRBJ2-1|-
ASSMRWEVHEQF
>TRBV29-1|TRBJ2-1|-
SVGISGSSYNEQF
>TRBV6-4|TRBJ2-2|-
ASRAEGLGELF
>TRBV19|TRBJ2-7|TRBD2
ASSISSGSSYEQY
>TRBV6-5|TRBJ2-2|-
ASTTRTGNTGELF
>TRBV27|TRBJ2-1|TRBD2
ASSLSRAGLAGLAEQF
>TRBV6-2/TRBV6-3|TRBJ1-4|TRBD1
ASSYSWDRDEKLF
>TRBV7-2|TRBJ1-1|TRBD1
ASSLDSGGGRTEAF
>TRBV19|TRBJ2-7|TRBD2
ASSRGGAADEQY
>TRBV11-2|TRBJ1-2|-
ASSLALGEANYGYT